These T cell receptor beta chains were read from a single sample in a study of T cell changes during pregnancy in multiple sclerosis. The assay was immunoSEQ multiplex PCR, and TCRdb's table has in-frame clones only and misses some. The data show fewer than 55,000 clones, around 91% seen once. Sequenced material: peripheral blood, taken after pregnancy. These receptor sequences come from a female donor in good health, enrolled as a control in a pregnancy study. Each CDR3 is given with its conserved first and last residue. The size field is filled for only some rows; it gives once, few, many or a size class.

-	TRBV6-6	TRBJ1-4	CASSYDRGHEKLFF
once	TRBV9	TRBJ1-1	CASSPQRGLPNTEAFF
-	TRBV19	TRBJ2-1	CASSLETSSTYNEQFF
-	TRBV27	TRBJ1-1	CATWAGGLGWVATEAFF
-	TRBV5-1	TRBJ2-3	CASSLDRGGTDTQYF
-	TRBV19	TRBJ2-7	CASSIAGATYEQYF
-	TRBV19	TRBJ1-2	CASSITSGGRVLVVNYGYTF
-	TRBV6-5	TRBJ2-5	CASSYPNFSGTQYF
-	TRBV5-1	TRBJ2-5	CASSLGAGETQYF
once	TRBV27	TRBJ1-3	CASRDSYSGNTIYF
-	TRBV15	TRBJ1-1	CATSRDTGFPDGAFF
-	TRBV7-9	TRBJ2-1	CASSFGTGLRNEQFF
-	TRBV4-2	TRBJ1-6	CASSQDRGQQGTNSPLHF
-	TRBV4-1	TRBJ1-1	CASSQVKAGRGFEAFF
-	TRBV11-2	TRBJ2-2	CASSLYFGTGELFF
-	TRBV11-1	TRBJ1-3	CASSLTSRGNTIYF
-	TRBV28	TRBJ1-1	CASSLPGPPNTEAFF
-	TRBV5-6	TRBJ1-5	CASSFRRGGNQPQHF
-	TRBV2	TRBJ2-2	CASSEGQGYTGELFF
few	TRBV5-1	TRBJ2-5	CASSLAGETQYF
-	TRBV27	TRBJ2-5	CASRRTGKGETQYF
-	TRBV29-1	TRBJ2-3	CSVRIGGSTDTQYF
-	TRBV28	TRBJ2-1	CASSFRRGAYNEQFF
-	TRBV19	TRBJ1-5	CASSYRDRNNQPQHF
-	TRBV10-2	TRBJ1-6	CASSETGSGGLRSPLHF
-	TRBV5-6	TRBJ1-1	CASSWRGQGTEAFF
-	TRBV5-1	TRBJ1-4	CASSLDGTGGATNEKLFF
once	TRBV30	TRBJ1-4	CAWSQKGQTPNEKLFF
few	TRBV5-6	TRBJ2-7	CASNFLQGIVDEQYF
-	TRBV5-1	TRBJ1-2	CASSSGGQGLGYTF
-	TRBV5-1	TRBJ1-6	CASSLSGTGASNSPLHF
once	TRBV5-4	TRBJ2-3	CASSPLDRGSTDTQYF
once	TRBV4-1	TRBJ1-1	CASSQGRARGSGTEAFF
-	TRBV7-8	TRBJ2-7	CASSPWTGGNEQYF
-	TRBV28	TRBJ1-1	CASSFHSLNTEAFF
-	TRBV28	TRBJ2-7	CASSLSGQKNEQYF
-	TRBV4-2	TRBJ2-3	CASSQSGQGSTDTQYF
-	TRBV2	TRBJ2-1	CASSVFLSGLAGPNEQFF
-	TRBV29-1	TRBJ2-5	CSVVAGGGETQYF
-	TRBV4-3	TRBJ2-3	CASSQEGSSTDTQYF
-	TRBV6-4	TRBJ2-3	CASSERQGEGDTQYF
few	TRBV7-2	TRBJ2-7	CASSFMGGVMQEQYF
-	TRBV7-9	TRBJ2-7	CASSPTSEQYF
-	TRBV9	TRBJ2-7	CASSVAGIAGDEQYF
-	TRBV6-1	TRBJ1-5	CASSEGGLVNQPQHF
-	TRBV9	TRBJ2-2	CASSEEGDRGRFGELFF
-	TRBV27	TRBJ2-1	CASSPNLGSGSYNEQFF
-	TRBV18	TRBJ2-2	CASSGLWRTGDTGELFF
-	TRBV5-1	TRBJ2-2	CASSTGLAGGINTGELFF
once	TRBV27	TRBJ1-2	CASSFSPGGRYGYTF
-	TRBV7-2	TRBJ1-4	CASSRQGSEKLFF
few	TRBV6-6	TRBJ2-7	CASSSRYEQYF
-	TRBV7-6	TRBJ2-1	CASRQPWSSYNEQFF